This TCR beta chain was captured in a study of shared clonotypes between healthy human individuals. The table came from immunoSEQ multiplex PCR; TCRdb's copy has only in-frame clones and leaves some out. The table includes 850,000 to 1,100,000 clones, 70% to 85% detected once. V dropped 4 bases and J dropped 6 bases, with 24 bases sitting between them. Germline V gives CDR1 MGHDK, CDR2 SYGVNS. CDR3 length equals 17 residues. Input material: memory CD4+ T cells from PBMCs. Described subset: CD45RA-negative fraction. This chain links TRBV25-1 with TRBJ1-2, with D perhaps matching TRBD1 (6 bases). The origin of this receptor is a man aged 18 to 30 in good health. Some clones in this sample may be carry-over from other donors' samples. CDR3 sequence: CASSGGRGTSVIHGYTF. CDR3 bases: TGTGCCAGCAGTGGGGGAAGGGGGACATCAGTGATTCATGGCTACACCTTC.